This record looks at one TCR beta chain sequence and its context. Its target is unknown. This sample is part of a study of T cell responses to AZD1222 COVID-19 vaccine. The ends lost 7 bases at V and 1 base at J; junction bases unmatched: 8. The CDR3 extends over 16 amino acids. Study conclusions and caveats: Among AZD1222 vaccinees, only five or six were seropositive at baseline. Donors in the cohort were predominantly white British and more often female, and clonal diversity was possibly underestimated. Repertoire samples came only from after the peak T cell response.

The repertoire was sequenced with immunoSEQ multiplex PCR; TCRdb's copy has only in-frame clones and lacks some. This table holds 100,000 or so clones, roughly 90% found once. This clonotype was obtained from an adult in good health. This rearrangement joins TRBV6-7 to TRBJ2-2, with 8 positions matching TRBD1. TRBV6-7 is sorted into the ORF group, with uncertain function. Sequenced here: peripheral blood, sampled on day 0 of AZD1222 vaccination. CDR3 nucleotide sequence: TGTGCCAGCACTTCGGCCAGGGGGCAGAACACCGGGGAGCTGTTTTTT. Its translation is CASTSARGQNTGELFF.